The clone carrying this T cell receptor (beta chain) was seen only once. Its antigen is undetermined. Clones were sequenced by immunoSEQ multiplex PCR, and TCRdb holds only the in-frame ones, with some missing. This table holds around 1,900,000 clones, 90% to 95% found once. Terminally differentiated effector memory CD45RA+ cells were excluded from the naive CD8 cells, which were CD45RO-negative and positively selected for CCR7. The CDR3 runs 13 residues. Germline CDR1 MGHRA, CDR2 YSYEKL. This entry is derived from a study of shared clonotypes between healthy human individuals. Points from the study as a whole: Blood was the only sampled material, and tissue repertoires likely differ. Among non-shared clonotypes, generation probabilities were lower than among those shared by all four donors.

Input material: naive CD8+ T cells from PBMCs. This clonotype was obtained from a man between 18 and 29 years old in good health. Some clones in this sample may be carry-over from other donors' samples. This rearrangement joins TRBV4-1 to TRBJ2-5, with D perhaps TRBD2 (6 bases). TRBJ2-7 matches the DNA end more closely, so the J call is doubtful. In DNA, the CDR3 is TGCGCCAGCAGCCTTAGCGGTACCTACGAGCAGTACTTC. Translated, it gives CASSLSGTYEQYF.